This T cell receptor (beta chain) was captured by sequencing in a study of T cells in Graves' hyperthyroidism and ophthalmopathy. Study overall: Before any treatment, at initial diagnosis, peripheral blood was collected.

Patients having uncontrolled infection, another autoimmune disease, pregnancy or lactation were not included. Clinical symptoms, serum thyroxine and TRAb, thyroid ultrasound and orbital computed tomography were used for the diagnoses. In this sample, this clonotype turned up many times. Trimming removed 6 bases from V and 5 bases from J; junction bases left unmatched: 12. This CDR3 has 14 residues. Germline CDR1 and CDR2: DFQATT and SNEGSKA (reference sequence). RNA transcripts yielded amplified TCR beta CDR3 regions. TCR CDR3 underwent first-round RT-PCR with the HTBI primer set. TCRdb reprocessed the multiplex PCR reads with MiXCR, giving one entry per CDR3 protein. The sample holds approximately 600,000 distinct CDR3 sequences, roughly 15% seen once.

Sequencing was done on a sample of blood. This TCR derives from a woman aged 40-49 years with Graves' ophthalmopathy. The chain carries TRBV20-1 and TRBJ2-7; 8 bases line up with TRBD1. CDR3 sequence: CSAPGTGESHEQYF. CDR3 nucleotides: TGCAGTGCCCCCGGGACAGGTGAATCCCACGAGCAGTACTTC.